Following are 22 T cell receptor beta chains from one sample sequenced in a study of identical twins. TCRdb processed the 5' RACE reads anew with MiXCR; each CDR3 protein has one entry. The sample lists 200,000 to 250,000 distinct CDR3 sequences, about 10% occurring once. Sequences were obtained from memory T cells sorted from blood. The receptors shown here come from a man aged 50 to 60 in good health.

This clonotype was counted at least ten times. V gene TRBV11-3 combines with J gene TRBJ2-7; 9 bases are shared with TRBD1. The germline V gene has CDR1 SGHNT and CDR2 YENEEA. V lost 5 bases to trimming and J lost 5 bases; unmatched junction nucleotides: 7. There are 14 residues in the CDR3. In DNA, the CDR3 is TGTGCCAGCAGCGTCATAGGGACAGGGCACGAGCAGTACTTC. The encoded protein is CASSVIGTGHEQYF.

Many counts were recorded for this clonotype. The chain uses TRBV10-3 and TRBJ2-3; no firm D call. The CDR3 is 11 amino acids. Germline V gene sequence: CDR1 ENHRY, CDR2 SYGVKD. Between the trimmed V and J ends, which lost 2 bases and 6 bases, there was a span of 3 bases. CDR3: CAISEGDTQYF. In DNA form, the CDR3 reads TGTGCCATCAGTGAGGGGGATACGCAGTATTTT.

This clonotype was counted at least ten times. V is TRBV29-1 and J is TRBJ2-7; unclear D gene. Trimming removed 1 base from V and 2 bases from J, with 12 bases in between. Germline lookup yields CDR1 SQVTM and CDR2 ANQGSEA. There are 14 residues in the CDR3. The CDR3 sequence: CSVEGDWSPYEQYF. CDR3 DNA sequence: TGCAGCGTTGAAGGAGACTGGTCCCCCTACGAGCAGTACTTC.

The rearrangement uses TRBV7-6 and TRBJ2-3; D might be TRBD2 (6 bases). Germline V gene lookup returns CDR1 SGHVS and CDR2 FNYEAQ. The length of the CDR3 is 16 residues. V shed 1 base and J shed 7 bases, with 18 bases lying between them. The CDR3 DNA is TGTGCCAGCAGCTTAGAGGGCGGGAACCGCCCAAATACGCAGTATTTT. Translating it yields CASSLEGGNRPNTQYF.

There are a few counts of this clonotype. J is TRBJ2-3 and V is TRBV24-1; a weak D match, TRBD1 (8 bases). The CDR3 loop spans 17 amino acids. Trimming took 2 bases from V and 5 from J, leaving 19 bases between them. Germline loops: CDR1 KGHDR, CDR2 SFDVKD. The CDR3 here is CATSDWSRGRGGDTQYF. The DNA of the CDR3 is TGTGCCACCAGTGATTGGAGCAGGGGGCGCGGGGGAGATACGCAGTATTTT.

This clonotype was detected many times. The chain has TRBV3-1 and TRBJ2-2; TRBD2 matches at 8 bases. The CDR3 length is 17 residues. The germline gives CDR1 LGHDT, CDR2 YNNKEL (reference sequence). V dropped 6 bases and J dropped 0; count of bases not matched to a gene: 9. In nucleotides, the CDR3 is TGTGCCAGCAGACTGCTCAGCGGGAGAGCGAACACCGGGGAGCTGTTTTTT. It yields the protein CASRLLSGRANTGELFF.

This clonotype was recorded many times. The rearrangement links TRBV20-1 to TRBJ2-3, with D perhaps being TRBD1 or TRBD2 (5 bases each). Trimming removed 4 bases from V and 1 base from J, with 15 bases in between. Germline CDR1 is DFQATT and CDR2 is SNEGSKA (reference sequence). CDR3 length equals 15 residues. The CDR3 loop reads CSANLGVEGTDTQYF. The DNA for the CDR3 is TGCAGTGCTAATTTGGGGGTTGAAGGCACAGATACGCAGTATTTT.

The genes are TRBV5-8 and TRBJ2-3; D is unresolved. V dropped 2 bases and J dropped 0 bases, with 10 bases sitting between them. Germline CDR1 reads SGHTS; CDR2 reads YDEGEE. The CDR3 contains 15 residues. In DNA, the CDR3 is TGTGCCAGCAGCTTTTGGGCGACAAGCACAGATACGCAGTATTTT. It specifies CASSFWATSTDTQYF. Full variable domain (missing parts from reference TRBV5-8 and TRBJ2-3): EAGVTQSPTHLIKTRGQQATLRCSPISGHTSVYWYQQALGLGLQFLLWYDEGEERNRGNFPPRFSGRQFPNYSSELNVNALELEDSALYLCASSFWATSTDTQYFGPGTRLTVL.

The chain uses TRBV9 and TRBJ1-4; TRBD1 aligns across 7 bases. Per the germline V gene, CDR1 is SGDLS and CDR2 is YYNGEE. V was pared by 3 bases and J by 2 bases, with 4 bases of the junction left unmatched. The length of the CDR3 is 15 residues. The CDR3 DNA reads TGTGCCAGCAGCGACGGACAGGTCACTAATGAAAAACTGTTTTTT. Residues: CASSDGQVTNEKLFF.

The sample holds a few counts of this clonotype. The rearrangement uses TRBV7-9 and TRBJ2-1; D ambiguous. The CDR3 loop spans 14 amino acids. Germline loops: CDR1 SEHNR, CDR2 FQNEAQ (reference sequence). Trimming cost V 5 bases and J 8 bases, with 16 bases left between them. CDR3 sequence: CASSLPPQYDEQFF. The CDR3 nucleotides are TGTGCCAGCAGCCTACCCCCTCAATATGATGAGCAGTTCTTC.

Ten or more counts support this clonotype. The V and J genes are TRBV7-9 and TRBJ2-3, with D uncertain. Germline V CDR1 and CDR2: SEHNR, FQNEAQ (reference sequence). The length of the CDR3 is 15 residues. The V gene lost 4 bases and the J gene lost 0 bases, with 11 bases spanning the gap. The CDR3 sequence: CASSSTVLSTDTQYF. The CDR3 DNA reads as TGTGCCAGCAGCTCCACGGTGCTTAGCACAGATACGCAGTATTTT.

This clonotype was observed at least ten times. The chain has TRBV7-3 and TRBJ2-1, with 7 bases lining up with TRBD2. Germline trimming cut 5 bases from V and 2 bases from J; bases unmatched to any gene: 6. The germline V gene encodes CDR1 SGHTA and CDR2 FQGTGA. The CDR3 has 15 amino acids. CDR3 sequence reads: CASSPLAGAYNEQFF. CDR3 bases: TGTGCCAGCAGCCCCCTCGCGGGAGCCTACAATGAGCAGTTCTTC. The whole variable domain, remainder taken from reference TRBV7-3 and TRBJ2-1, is GAGVSQTPSNKVTEKGKYVELRCDPISGHTALYWYRQSLGQGPEFLIYFQGTGAADDSGLPNDRFFAVRPEGSVSTLKIQRTERGDSAVYLCASSPLAGAYNEQFFGPGTRLTVL.

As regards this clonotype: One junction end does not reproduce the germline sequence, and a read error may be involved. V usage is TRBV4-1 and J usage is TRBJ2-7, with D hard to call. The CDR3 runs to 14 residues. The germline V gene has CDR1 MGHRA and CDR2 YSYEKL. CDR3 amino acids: CASSQEPVVPLTHF. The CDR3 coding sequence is TGCGCCAGCAGCCAAGAACCCGTCGTACCTTTGACGCACTTC.

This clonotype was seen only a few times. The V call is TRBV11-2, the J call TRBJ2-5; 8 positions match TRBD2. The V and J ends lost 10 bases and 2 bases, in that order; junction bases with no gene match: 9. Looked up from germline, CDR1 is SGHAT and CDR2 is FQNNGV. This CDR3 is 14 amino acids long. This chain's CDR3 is CATSSGLGQETQYF. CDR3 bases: TGTGCCACTTCGTCGGGACTAGGTCAAGAGACCCAGTACTTC.

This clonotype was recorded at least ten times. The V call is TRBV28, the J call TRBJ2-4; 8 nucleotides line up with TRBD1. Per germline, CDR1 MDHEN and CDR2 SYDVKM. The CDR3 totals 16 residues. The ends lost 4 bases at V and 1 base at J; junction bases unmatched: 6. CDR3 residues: CASSSGQGLAKNIQYF. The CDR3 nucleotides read TGTGCCAGCAGTTCCGGACAGGGACTGGCCAAAAACATTCAGTACTTC.

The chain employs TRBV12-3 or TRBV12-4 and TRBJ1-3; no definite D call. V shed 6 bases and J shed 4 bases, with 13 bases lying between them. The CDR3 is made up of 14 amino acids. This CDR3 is CASSPGSGGNTIYF. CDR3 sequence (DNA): TGTGCCAGCAGCCCGGGATCTGGAGGAAACACCATATATTTT.

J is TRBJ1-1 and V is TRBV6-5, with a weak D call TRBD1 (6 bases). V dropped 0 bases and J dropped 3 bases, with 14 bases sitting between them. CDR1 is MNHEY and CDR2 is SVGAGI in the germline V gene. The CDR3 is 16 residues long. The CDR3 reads CASSYSTGTSYTEAFF. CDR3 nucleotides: TGTGCCAGCAGTTACTCAACCGGGACAAGTTACACTGAAGCTTTCTTT.

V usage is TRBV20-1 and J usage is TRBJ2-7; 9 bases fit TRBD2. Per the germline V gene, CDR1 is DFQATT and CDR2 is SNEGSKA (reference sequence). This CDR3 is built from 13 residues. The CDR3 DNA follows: TGCAGAGCGGGACTAGCAGGGGAACACGAGCAGTACTTC. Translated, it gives CRAGLAGEHEQYF.

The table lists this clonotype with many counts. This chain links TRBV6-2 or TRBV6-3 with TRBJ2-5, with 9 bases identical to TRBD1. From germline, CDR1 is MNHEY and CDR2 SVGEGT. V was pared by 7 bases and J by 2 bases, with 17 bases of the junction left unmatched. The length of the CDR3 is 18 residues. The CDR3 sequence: CASNNSRVRDRAQETQYF. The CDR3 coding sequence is TGTGCCAGCAATAATTCGAGAGTCCGGGACAGGGCTCAAGAGACCCAGTACTTC.

The CDR3, as DNA: TGCAGTGCTAGCTGGGGGGGCCTCAATGAGCAGTTCTTC. As protein: CSASWGGLNEQFF. The gene calls are TRBV20-1 and TRBJ2-1; tentative D call: TRBD2 (7 bases). Trimming shortened V by 3 bases and J by 6 bases, and 12 bases separated the two germline ends. Germline V gene data show CDR1 as DFQATT and CDR2 as SNEGSKA (reference sequence). This CDR3 is built from 13 residues.

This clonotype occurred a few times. CDR3 in DNA: TGTGCCAGCAGCTACAGGGTTTTTAATGAAAAACTGTTTTTT. Its protein product is CASSYRVFNEKLFF. This rearrangement joins TRBV28 to TRBJ1-4, with D possibly matching TRBD1 (6 bases). Germline V CDR1 and CDR2: MDHEN, SYDVKM. Trimming pared 6 bases from V and 4 bases from J, leaving 12 bases between. The CDR3 covers 14 residues.

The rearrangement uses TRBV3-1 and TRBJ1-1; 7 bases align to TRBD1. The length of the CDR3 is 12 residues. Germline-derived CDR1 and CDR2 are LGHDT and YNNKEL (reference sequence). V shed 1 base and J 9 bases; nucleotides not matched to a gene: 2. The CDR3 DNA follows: TGTGCCAGCAGCCAAGCGAGGGGGCAAGCTTTCTTT. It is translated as CASSQARGQAFF. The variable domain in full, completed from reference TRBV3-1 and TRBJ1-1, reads DTAVSQTPKYLVTQMGNDKSIKCEQNLGHDTMYWYKQDSKKFLKIMFSYNNKELIINETVPNRFSPKSPDKAHLNLHINSLELGDSAVYFCASSQARGQAFFGQGTRLTVV.